One and the same sample provided the 21 T cell receptor beta chains below, sequenced in a study of early T cells in non-severe SARS-CoV-2 infection. TCRdb re-derived calls from the 5' RACE reads in MiXCR, one entry per CDR3 protein. Of tens of thousands of distinct CDR3 sequences in the sample, roughly 4.2% were seen once. Input material: whole blood. These receptor sequences come from an adult who was a healthcare worker with PCR-confirmed SARS-CoV-2 infection or an uninfected control (not recorded which).

This clonotype was counted only a few times. The CDR3 DNA is TGTGCCAGCAGCGTAGACTCGGGACTAGCGGAGTACGAGCAGTACTTC. It is translated as CASSVDSGLAEYEQYF. The chain is built from TRBV9 and TRBJ2-7, with 11 bases matching TRBD2. Trimming took 0 bases from V and 4 from J; bases not matched to a gene: 6. Germline CDR1 SGDLS, CDR2 YYNGEE. This CDR3 spans 16 amino acids.

In its sample, this clonotype was seen many times. This chain connects TRBV10-3 to TRBJ1-1, with unresolved D. CDR3 length equals 14 residues. Germline V gene data show CDR1 as ENHRY and CDR2 as SYGVKD. The V end lost 8 bases, the J end lost 4 bases, and 17 bases lay between the germline ends. The CDR3 nucleotides are TGTGCCATCGGTGGGGAGAGACGAGGCACTGAAGCTTTCTTT. It translates to CAIGGERRGTEAFF.

This clonotype was found a few times. The CDR3 loop reads CAIREEVSGNEQFF. In DNA, the CDR3 is TGTGCCATCAGGGAGGAGGTGTCGGGGAATGAGCAGTTCTTC. This chain connects TRBV10-3 to TRBJ2-1; a weak D match, TRBD2 (5 bases). The CDR3 loop spans 14 amino acids. V shed 6 bases and J shed 7 bases, with 16 bases lying between them. Germline V gene data show CDR1 as ENHRY and CDR2 as SYGVKD.

This clonotype was picked up many times. The J gene is TRBJ2-5, the V gene TRBV6-1; D unresolved. Looked up from germline, CDR1 is MNHNS and CDR2 is SASEGT. V gave up 6 bases and J gave up 2 bases, with 7 bases separating them. The CDR3 totals 12 residues. This CDR3 reads CASSTWQETQYF. CDR3 coding DNA: TGTGCCAGCAGCACATGGCAAGAGACCCAGTACTTC.

This clonotype has ten or more counts. The chain links TRBV7-3 to TRBJ2-1; TRBD1 matches at 9 bases. V lost 2 bases to trimming and J lost 3 bases; unmatched junction nucleotides: 2. The CDR3 has 15 amino acids. Per germline, CDR1 SGHTA and CDR2 FQGTGA. CDR3 protein: CASSLEGQGYNEQFF. In nucleotides, the CDR3 is TGTGCCAGCAGCTTAGAGGGACAGGGCTACAATGAGCAGTTCTTC.

There are many counts of this clonotype. V usage is TRBV5-4 and J usage is TRBJ2-3; D possibly matches TRBD1 or TRBD2 (6 bases each). Germline V lookup: CDR1 SGHNT, CDR2 YYREEE (reference sequence). This CDR3 has 17 amino acids. Trimming pared 4 bases from V and 0 bases from J, leaving 18 bases between. CDR3 in DNA: TGTGCCAGCAGCCGTGGAGAGGGGGGCGGTAGCACAGATACGCAGTATTTT. This sequence encodes CASSRGEGGGSTDTQYF. The full variable domain, in which reference TRBV5-4 and TRBJ2-3 provide the parts outside the CDR3, is ETGVTQSPTHLIKTRGQQVTLRCSSQSGHNTVSWYQQALGQGPQFIFQYYREEENGRGNFPPRFSGLQFPNYSSELNVNALELDDSALYLCASSRGEGGGSTDTQYFGPGTRLTVL.

This clonotype was found many times. This rearrangement joins TRBV30 to TRBJ2-7, with D perhaps matching TRBD2 (5 bases). The CDR3 loop spans 14 amino acids. The V and J ends lost 3 bases and 0 bases respectively, with 12 bases between them. Germline lookup yields CDR1 GTSNPN and CDR2 SVGIG (reference sequence). CDR3 amino acids: CAWSPAAPSYEQYF. The DNA of the CDR3 is TGTGCCTGGAGCCCAGCGGCCCCCTCCTACGAGCAGTACTTC.

This clonotype was seen a few times. The chain links TRBV5-1 to TRBJ2-5, with a possible D match to TRBD2 (6 bases). The V and J ends lost 0 bases and 5 bases respectively, with 14 bases between them. Per germline, CDR1 SGHRS and CDR2 YFSETQ. This CDR3 region has 15 residues. The CDR3 sequence: CASSLAGTVLETQYF. The CDR3 nucleotides are TGCGCCAGCAGCTTGGCCGGGACTGTCCTGGAGACCCAGTACTTC.

This clonotype has a count of ten or more. CDR3 coding DNA: TGCAGCGTCCGACAGGGGCTAGGCACTGAAGCTTTCTTT. It yields the protein CSVRQGLGTEAFF. V and J are TRBV29-1 and TRBJ1-1, with TRBD1 identical over 8 bases. CDR3 size: 13 residues. V lost 6 bases and J lost 4; bases outside the gene matches: 7. Germline values: CDR1 SQVTM, CDR2 ANQGSEA.

This clonotype was observed many times. V gene TRBV20-1 combines with J gene TRBJ2-1, with 8 bases fitting TRBD2. This CDR3 has 14 residues. Germline CDR1 and CDR2: DFQATT and SNEGSKA (reference sequence). V lost 2 bases and J lost 7; bases outside the gene matches: 7. DNA of the CDR3: TGCAGTGCTAGAAGCGGGGGAGTCGGGAATGAGCAGTTCTTC. It translates to CSARSGGVGNEQFF.

The sample holds many counts of this clonotype. V is TRBV28 and J is TRBJ2-2; no definite D call. Trimming took 2 bases from V and 5 from J, leaving 3 bases between them. Germline lookup yields CDR1 MDHEN and CDR2 SYDVKM. The CDR3 spans 12 residues. The CDR3 region is CASSLQTGELFF. CDR3 nucleotide sequence: TGTGCCAGCAGTTTACAGACCGGGGAGCTGTTTTTT.

This clonotype was seen repeatedly, ten times or more. The V gene is TRBV5-1, the J gene TRBJ2-4; no firm D call. The CDR3 totals 14 residues. V was shortened by 4 bases and J by 7 bases, with 15 bases between the two germline ends. Germline V gives CDR1 SGHRS, CDR2 YFSETQ. The CDR3 nucleotides read TGCGCCAGCAGCCTCGGCAGAGTTTTCAACATTCAGTACTTC. Its translation is CASSLGRVFNIQYF.

This clonotype came up many times. The rearrangement uses TRBV11-3 and TRBJ2-2, with D maybe TRBD1 (5 bases). The CDR3 covers 14 residues. Trimming removed 4 bases from V and 4 bases from J, with 10 bases in between. Per germline, CDR1 SGHNT and CDR2 YENEEA. CDR3 DNA: TGTGCCAGCAGCTCTGACAGTAGCACCGGGGAGCTGTTTTTT. It specifies CASSSDSSTGELFF.

A note on this clonotype: A read error is possible here, since a much larger clone lies one base away. The chain has TRBV20-1 and TRBJ1-1, with 8 bases matching TRBD1. CDR3 length: 14 residues. V lost 2 bases, J lost 4 bases, and 6 bases stayed unmatched. The germline gives CDR1 DFQATT, CDR2 SNEGSKA (reference sequence). CDR3 DNA: TGCAGTGCTAGAAAAGGACAGGGCAGCACTGAAGCTTTCTTT. Amino acid sequence: CSARKGQGSTEAFF.

This clonotype has a count of ten or more. The genes are TRBV29-1 and TRBJ2-3; TRBD1 or TRBD2 may be the D gene (5 bases each). With 1 base removed from V and 9 bases from J, the gap between germline ends came to 14 bases. There are 13 residues in the CDR3. From germline, CDR1 is SQVTM and CDR2 ANQGSEA. CDR3 region: CSVEGAGWGTQYF. CDR3 DNA sequence: TGCAGCGTTGAAGGGGCAGGTTGGGGGACGCAGTATTTT.

This clonotype was counted between two and nine times. This chain uses TRBV7-6 with TRBJ2-5; D is perhaps TRBD2 (6 bases). Germline CDR1 and CDR2: SGHVS and FNYEAQ. Trimming took 5 bases from V and 13 from J, leaving 14 bases between them. The CDR3 runs 11 residues. In DNA form, the CDR3 reads TGTGCCAGCAGCCCAGCCGGGGACTTGTACTTC. It is translated as CASSPAGDLYF.

This clonotype was picked up many times. The rearrangement links TRBV20-1 to TRBJ2-7; D tentatively fits TRBD1 or TRBD2 (6 bases each). Per the germline V gene, CDR1 is DFQATT and CDR2 is SNEGSKA (reference sequence). Trimming took 2 bases from V and 3 from J, leaving 11 bases between them. This CDR3 contains 13 residues. CDR3 DNA sequence: TGCAGTGCTAGATCGGGGGCCGACTACGAGCAGTACTTC. It yields the protein CSARSGADYEQYF.

This clonotype was detected many times. This chain uses TRBV6-5 with TRBJ1-5; TRBD1 matches 8 bases. This CDR3 region has 14 residues. V dropped 2 bases and J dropped 6; count of bases not matched to a gene: 3. Per germline, CDR1 MNHEY and CDR2 SVGAGI. The DNA for the CDR3 is TGTGCCAGCAGTTACGGACAGGGCATTCAGCCCCAGCATTTT. It is translated as CASSYGQGIQPQHF.

This clonotype appeared many times. Written as DNA, the CDR3 is TGCAGCGTTGAAACAGGGAGGGACACTGAAGCTTTCTTT. Its protein product is CSVETGRDTEAFF. The J gene is TRBJ1-1, the V gene TRBV29-1, with D perhaps matching TRBD1 (6 bases). V was trimmed by 2 bases and J by 3 bases, leaving 10 bases between them. Germline lookup yields CDR1 SQVTM and CDR2 ANQGSEA. CDR3 length: 13 residues.

This clonotype has just a few counts. This may be a read error, as it is one base from a much larger clone. The chain couples TRBV6-5 to TRBJ1-1; a weak D match, TRBD1 (5 bases). Trimming stripped 2 bases from V and 6 bases from J, with 16 bases between. This CDR3 spans 15 amino acids. CDR1 and CDR2 from the germline V gene are MNHEY and SVGAGI. The CDR3 DNA reads TGTGCCAGCAGTTACGGGGGACTGGGGAGGTCTGAAGCTTTCTTT. Translation gives CASSYGGLGRSEAFF.

This clonotype was observed at least ten times. The chain links TRBV18 to TRBJ2-1, with TRBD2 identical over 8 bases. Germline V gene data show CDR1 as KGHSH and CDR2 as LQKENI. Unmatched junction bases numbered 8, after V lost 0 bases and J lost 7 bases. This CDR3 contains 16 residues. CDR3 coding DNA: TGTGCCAGCTCACCACCGGGAGCGGGAGTGAAGAATGAGCAGTTCTTC. This codes for CASSPPGAGVKNEQFF.